This TCR beta chain emerged from a study of regulatory T cells in long-lasting Graves disease (dated by TCRdb to about 2021). With respect to the entire study: In the newly diagnosed Graves' disease group, patients had been taking antithyroid drugs for less than 3 months. Persistent Graves' disease patients were compared with newly diagnosed Graves' disease patients by peripheral blood TCR sequencing and RNA sequencing. The study was registered as a clinical trial and conducted in China. A total of some 35 samples underwent TCR sequencing, from 13 patients with persistent Graves' disease and some 20 patients with newly diagnosed Graves' disease.

CDR1 and CDR2 were assigned from the germline V gene (reference sequence) as SEHNR and FQNEAQ. Taken from cysteine to phenylalanine, the CDR3 has 17 residues. The sequence is cut down to CDR3 DNA, 51 bases in frame from base 1. Trimming at the junction amounts to 5 bases on V and 0 bases on J, and the germline ends lie 17 bases apart. This clonotype was observed many times. The antigen this receptor binds is unknown. Base qualities are not at hand, and no much larger clone is one base apart. In light of the paper, this sample's time point label describes: newly diagnosed GD, antithyroid drugs for less than 3 months. RNA was extracted from PBMCs in TRIzol for both TCR sequencing and RNA sequencing. The diagnosis of Graves' disease followed American Thyroid Association guidelines. Patients for the study were recruited at an endocrinology department in Xi'an, China. Each patient gave roughly 10 milliliters of peripheral blood, collected in an EDTA anticoagulant tube. Ficoll Paque Plus density gradient separation was used to isolate PBMCs, and no further T cell sorting was performed. An Agilent 2100 Bioanalyzer and agarose gel were used to check RNA quality, and a NanoDrop 2000 was used to measure RNA concentration.

The method behind the library was multiplex PCR. Sequencing used an Illumina HiSeq 4000. CDR3 regions were amplified by Arm-PCR with iRepertoire HTBI primers to construct TCR beta libraries. Gel purification was performed on PCR products prior to sequencing. As for the authors' bioinformatics: Gene usage analysis of CDR3 amino acid clonotypes used the 60 to 80 TRBV and 11 to 15 TRBJ segments found across samples. COPE and FqMerger were used to merge the filtered high-quality paired reads into contigs. Contigs were aligned with BLAST to IMGT TRBV, TRBD and TRBJ reference genes, and CDR3 was defined per IMGT. Highly expanded clones were defined as clonotypes with a frequency above 0.1%. Shannon entropy was used to measure repertoire diversity, and the Gini coefficient was used to measure V-J evenness. Clonotypes shared by more than one individual were considered public. TCRdb passed the public sequencing reads through fastp at Q25 and MiXCR, retaining productive beta sequences. Rows merge per CDR3 protein into single entries with the most common DNA and genes. TCRdb, not the original authors, processed these V and J calls. This sample holds almost 450,000 distinct CDR3 sequences; 16% were observed only once. The leading ten clones occupy roughly 10% of the sample.

Study-wide conclusions, independent of this receptor: Only the TCR beta chain was sequenced and analyzed. As a limitation, the authors acknowledged that the small sample size may reduce accuracy. Patients with persistent disease shared more public clonotypes (under 3,000) than newly diagnosed patients did (about 1,000). The study examined only peripheral blood because the primary lesion, thyroid tissue, could not be accessed. Persistent disease showed preferential use of TRBV28, TRBJ1-2 and TRBJ2-5, whereas newly diagnosed disease favored TRBV20-1 and TRBJ2-1. Lower TCR Shannon entropy and fewer highly expanded clones were observed in persistent Graves' disease patients than in newly diagnosed patients, which suggested clonal expansion.

The same data also went into a second study, on T cells in Graves' hyperthyroidism and ophthalmopathy. As the second publication notes: Stable Graves' hyperthyroidism was defined as the absence of progression to ophthalmopathy over 18 months of follow-up. Hyperthyroidism patients were newly diagnosed, with disease duration under 2 months, and aged 18 to 65 years. The study excluded patients with uncontrolled infections, other autoimmune diseases, pregnancy or lactation. Clinical symptoms, serum thyroxine and TRAb, thyroid ultrasound, and orbital computed tomography formed the basis for the diagnoses. For the first round of RT-PCR on the TCR CDR3, the HTBI primer set was used together with the Qiagen OneStep RT-PCR kit. Most expanded thyroid clonotypes (frequency above 0.001) were also found in blood, which suggests that blood repertoires may mirror thyroid immune responses. In cross-validation, a model built on a 13 V-J signature told ophthalmopathy apart from stable hyperthyroidism with less than 90% sensitivity and roughly 82% specificity, and in testing the same model reached 80%/75%. In validation, the model predicted progression to ophthalmopathy a median of about 6 months before onset, with about 67% sensitivity and nearly 75% specificity. TCR V-J signatures able to tell the groups apart were searched for in a discovery cohort of approximately 95 patients, of whom around 43 had Graves' ophthalmopathy and around 58 had stable Graves' hyperthyroidism. Prospective prediction of ophthalmopathy was tested in an independent validation cohort consisting of 18 to 20 hyperthyroidism patients and around 17 patients who later progressed to ophthalmopathy. The approximately 90 discovery patients were randomly split 7:3 into training and test sets. In more than 5 Graves' hyperthyroidism patients, the study also compared T-cell repertoires from thyroid tissue with T-cell repertoires from blood. After sampling, hyperthyroidism patients received methimazole starting at 30 mg daily, and ophthalmopathy patients received high-dose intravenous methylprednisolone. Libraries were constructed in a second round of multiplex PCR, after which size selection and purification were performed. The libraries were sequenced on an Illumina HiSeq2000 using paired-end 100 bp reads. Raw data were processed with SOAPnuke, discarding reads with adapters, uncalled bases, mean Phred below 15, or no exact constant-primer or identifier match. COPE v1.2.5 was used to merge the high-quality paired reads, and each unique nucleotide sequence was defined as a clonotype. MiTCR v1.1 was used to align clonotypes to the IMGT TRBV, TRBD and TRBJ reference segments. Analysis was restricted to V-J combinations with a frequency above 0.0001, which covered 99% to 99.2% of repertoires. The TCS score was defined as F50 (clonal expansion) divided by E x V (chaos), with BLOSUM62-based TCRdist calculated between CDR3 peptides within each V-J. Welch's t-statistics and random forest reduced around 520 V-J features to about 12, which were used in a naive Bayes classifier (R e1071). Sample size was not statistically predetermined, and investigators were not blinded to group allocation. TCR Vbeta CDR3 sequencing of 130 to 150 peripheral blood samples (around 45 ophthalmopathy, about 74 hyperthyroidism and roughly 17 progressor patients) is reported in the paper.

The receptor's source is a woman aged 25 to 39 with Graves disease. Donor details come from another sample of the same person, matched by shared clones. This material consisted of peripheral blood mononuclear cells (PBMCs), taken at new diagnosis, from a patient treated with antithyroid drugs. The receptor chain draws on TRBV7-9 and TRBJ2-1; TRBD1 is a possible D gene, resting on 6 matching bases. The CDR3 in this case is CASSPGTRTASYNEQFF. In nucleotides, the sequence is TGTGCCAGCAGCCCTGGGACGAGGACAGCCTCCTACAATGAGCAGTTCTTC.